These 29 T cell receptor beta chains originate from one sample sequenced in a study of tumor-infiltrating lymphocytes in localized non-small cell lung cancer. Sequenced by immunoSEQ multiplex PCR; TCRdb stores in-frame clones only, minus some. The sample has tens of thousands of clones, more than 75% seen once; the top ten hold roughly 3.5%. Sequenced: lung tumor tissue. The receptors stem from a human donor with non-small cell lung cancer.

This chain links TRBV29-1 with TRBJ2-3; 7 bases line up with TRBD1. This CDR3 is built from 12 residues. Trimming removed 8 bases from V and 1 base from J; junction bases left unmatched: 3. Germline CDR1 and CDR2: SQVTM and ANQGSEA. In DNA form, the CDR3 reads TGCAGCATTACAGGGGGCACAGATACGCAGTATTTT. It encodes CSITGGTDTQYF.

This chain uses TRBV7-2 with TRBJ2-7, with 9 bases matching TRBD2. Trimming cost V 5 bases and J 0 bases; bases outside gene matches: 8. The CDR3 is 16 amino acids. Germline assignment: CDR1 SGHTA and CDR2 FQGNSA. The CDR3 nucleotides read TGTGCCAGCAGCACCGGGACTAGCCGACTCTCCTACGAGCAGTACTTC. Translating it yields CASSTGTSRLSYEQYF.

The V and J genes are TRBV7-2 and TRBJ2-1; D possibly corresponds to TRBD1 (5 bases). CDR3 size: 13 residues. With 1 base removed from V and 10 bases from J, the gap between germline ends came to 11 bases. Germline CDR1 reads SGHTA; CDR2 reads FQGNSA. Here the CDR3 DNA reads TGTGCCAGCAGCTTAGACTCCCCAGGGGAGCAGTTCTTC. It is translated as CASSLDSPGEQFF.

The rearrangement uses TRBV18 and TRBJ2-5; maybe TRBD2 (5 bases). Trimming took 2 bases from V and 1 from J, leaving 11 bases between them. Per the germline V gene, CDR1 is KGHSH and CDR2 is LQKENI. This CDR3 comprises 15 residues. The CDR3 nucleotides read TGTGCCAGCTCACCAGTTTTAGGACTCCAAGAGACCCAGTACTTC. This encodes CASSPVLGLQETQYF.

The chain joins TRBV7-2 to TRBJ2-7, with 8 bases that match TRBD1. There are 15 residues in the CDR3. Germline loops: CDR1 SGHTA, CDR2 FQGNSA. V was clipped by 3 bases and J by 5 bases; unmatched bases: 9. CDR3 region: CASSLSRGQGDEQYF. The CDR3 nucleotides are TGTGCCAGCAGCTTGAGTAGAGGACAGGGTGACGAGCAGTACTTC.

The chain employs TRBV2 and TRBJ1-1; D unclear. The CDR3 is made up of 15 amino acids. V lost 3 bases and J 0 bases, leaving 11 bases between the germline ends. Germline assignment: CDR1 SNHLY and CDR2 FYNNEI. The CDR3 DNA sequence: TGTGCCAGCAGTGAGGTGAAGGTCCTGAACACTGAAGCTTTCTTT. Residues: CASSEVKVLNTEAFF.

The chain uses TRBV30 and TRBJ2-5; 13 positions match TRBD2. CDR3 size: 14 residues. Germline assignment: CDR1 GTSNPN and CDR2 SVGIG (reference sequence). Losses at the gene ends were 4 bases for V and 5 bases for J; bases not matched to a gene: 4. In nucleotides, the CDR3 is TGTGCCTGGACGGGACTAGCGGGATTGGAGACCCAGTACTTC. Translated: CAWTGLAGLETQYF.

The V gene is TRBV4-2, the J gene TRBJ1-1, with D hard to call. The germline V and J ends were trimmed by 1 base and 1 base, with 7 bases remaining between them. Germline CDR1 reads LGHNA; CDR2 reads YNFKEQ. This CDR3 spans 14 amino acids. The CDR3 region has the DNA TGTGCCAGCAGCCAAGTGGGCCGGAACACTGAAGCTTTCTTT. Amino acid sequence: CASSQVGRNTEAFF.

V is TRBV7-2 and J is TRBJ1-2; 7 positions agree with TRBD1. The CDR3 is made up of 16 amino acids. Germline V gene lookup returns CDR1 SGHTA and CDR2 FQGNSA. Losses at the gene ends were 1 base for V and 5 bases for J; bases not matched to a gene: 10. The CDR3 sequence is CASSLVRLGDRYGYTF. The DNA for the CDR3 is TGTGCCAGCAGCTTAGTCCGCCTGGGGGACAGATATGGCTACACCTTC.

V usage is TRBV5-1 and J usage is TRBJ2-7; D is unclear. Germline lookup yields CDR1 SGHRS and CDR2 YFSETQ. V was clipped by 2 bases and J by 5 bases, with 8 bases between them. The CDR3 has 12 amino acids. Here the CDR3 DNA reads TGCGCCAGCAGCTTCCTCCAGGACGAGCAGTACTTC. It yields the protein CASSFLQDEQYF.

This rearrangement joins TRBV27 to TRBJ1-2, with a possible D match to TRBD1 (5 bases). The CDR3 length is 13 residues. CDR1 MNHEY and CDR2 SMNVEV come from the germline V gene (reference sequence). V was trimmed by 0 bases and J by 8 bases, leaving 10 bases between them. The CDR3: CASSLSGGKGYTF. CDR3 sequence (DNA): TGTGCCAGCAGTTTATCGGGGGGAAAGGGCTACACCTTC.

The chain couples TRBV27 to TRBJ2-7; D is tentatively TRBD1 or TRBD2 (5 bases each). The CDR3 is 13 amino acids. With 11 bases removed from V and 3 bases from J, the gap between germline ends came to 17 bases. Germline V gene data show CDR1 as MNHEY and CDR2 as SMNVEV (reference sequence). CDR3 residues: CASRVRGDYEQYF. The CDR3 coding sequence is TGTGCCTCCCGCGTCAGAGGGGACTACGAGCAGTACTTC.

V and J are TRBV15 and TRBJ2-3; 7 nucleotides agree with TRBD2. Germline V CDR1 and CDR2: LNHNV, YYDKDF (reference sequence). This CDR3 spans 15 amino acids. The V gene end was trimmed by 3 bases and the J gene end by 2 bases; junction bases not matched to a gene: 5. CDR3 protein: CATSSQRGYTDTQYF. In nucleotides, the CDR3 is TGTGCCACCAGCAGTCAGCGGGGATACACAGATACGCAGTATTTT.

The chain couples TRBV7-2 to TRBJ2-2; 9 positions agree with TRBD2. From germline, CDR1 is SGHTA and CDR2 FQGNSA. Losses at the gene ends were 5 bases for V and 2 bases for J; bases not matched to a gene: 3. The CDR3 loop spans 15 amino acids. The CDR3 is CASSPSGINTGELFF. CDR3 nucleotide sequence: TGTGCCAGCAGCCCTAGCGGGATAAACACCGGGGAGCTGTTTTTT. The complete variable domain, with remaining parts taken from reference TRBV7-2 and TRBJ2-2, reads GAGVSQSPSNKVTEKGKDVELRCDPISGHTALYWYRQSLGQGLEFLIYFQGNSAPDKSGLPSDRFSAERTGGSVSTLTIQRTQQEDSAVYLCASSPSGINTGELFFGEGSRLTVL.

The chain carries TRBV20-1 and TRBJ2-4, with D perhaps being TRBD1 or TRBD2 (5 bases each). V dropped 7 bases and J dropped 6 bases, with 10 bases sitting between them. CDR3 length: 11 residues. CDR1 and CDR2 from the germline V gene are DFQATT and SNEGSKA (reference sequence). The CDR3 DNA is TGCAGTGTCTATGGGGGAAACATTCAGTACTTC. Its protein is CSVYGGNIQYF.

The chain has TRBV7-9 and TRBJ1-1; D possibly corresponds to TRBD1 (5 bases). The germline V and J ends were trimmed by 3 bases and 9 bases, with 11 bases remaining between them. This CDR3 is built from 12 residues. CDR1 SEHNR and CDR2 FQNEAQ come from the germline V gene (reference sequence). The CDR3 here is CASSLGGGKAFF. The DNA of the CDR3 is TGTGCCAGCAGCTTGGGGGGGGGTAAAGCTTTCTTT.

The chain recombines TRBV6-5 with TRBJ1-4, with D perhaps TRBD1 (5 bases). V was clipped by 2 bases and J by 0 bases, with 7 bases between them. Germline lookup yields CDR1 MNHEY and CDR2 SVGAGI. The CDR3 is 15 residues long. The CDR3: CASSYHRTTNEKLFF. CDR3 nucleotide sequence: TGTGCCAGCAGTTACCACAGGACAACTAATGAAAAACTGTTTTTT.

For the CDR3, the DNA is TGTGCCACTCGGTCGCAGGGGGAGCTGTTTTTT. It is translated as CATRSQGELFF. The rearrangement links TRBV27 to TRBJ2-2; D is undetermined. The CDR3 covers 11 residues. Germline assignment: CDR1 MNHEY and CDR2 SMNVEV (reference sequence). V lost 10 bases and J lost 8, with 11 bases in between.

In the case of this clone: The identical CDR3 is also encoded by other nucleotide sequences in the sample. The V gene is TRBV7-2, the J gene TRBJ1-2, with D unclear. V lost 1 base and J lost 1, with 7 bases in between. The CDR3 covers 14 residues. Looked up from germline, CDR1 is SGHTA and CDR2 is FQGNSA. CDR3 coding DNA: TGTGCCAGCAGCTTAGGAGTCGGTAACTATGGCTACACCTTC. This sequence encodes CASSLGVGNYGYTF.

The chain recombines TRBV29-1 with TRBJ1-1, with 9 bases matching TRBD1. Unmatched junction bases numbered 7, after V lost 8 bases and J lost 0 bases. The CDR3 totals 14 residues. Looked up from germline, CDR1 is SQVTM and CDR2 is ANQGSEA. For the CDR3, the DNA is TGCAGCCCTGGGACAGGGAAAATGAACACTGAAGCTTTCTTT. This translates into CSPGTGKMNTEAFF. Together with reference TRBV29-1 and TRBJ1-1, the CDR3 gives the full variable domain: SAVISQKPSRDICQRGTSLTIQCQVDSQVTMMFWYRQQPGQSLTLIATANQGSEATYESGFVIDKFPISRPNLTFSTLTVSNMSPEDSSIYLCSPGTGKMNTEAFFGQGTRLTVV.

This sequence joins TRBV19 and TRBJ1-1, with 7 bases that match TRBD1. Germline-derived CDR1 and CDR2 are LNHDA and SQIVND (reference sequence). The V and J ends lost 1 base and 6 bases, in that order; junction bases with no gene match: 5. CDR3 size: 14 residues. The DNA for the CDR3 is TGTGCCAGTAGTATAGCAGGGGGGGATCCTGAAGCTTTCTTT. It encodes CASSIAGGDPEAFF.

The rearrangement uses TRBV7-2 and TRBJ1-2, with D possibly being TRBD1 (6 bases). The V and J ends lost 5 bases and 2 bases respectively, with 18 bases between them. The germline gives CDR1 SGHTA, CDR2 FQGNSA. The length of the CDR3 is 16 residues. This CDR3 is CASSLRLGGANYGYTF. The DNA of the CDR3 is TGTGCCAGCAGCCTACGACTCGGGGGGGCCAACTATGGCTACACCTTC.

This clone was detected a few times. For the CDR3, the DNA is TGCAGGAAACCACTCCGGGAAATACATTCGAATGAGCAGTTCTTC. Translation gives CRKPLREIHSNEQFF. J is TRBJ2-1 and V is TRBV29-1; tentatively, D is TRBD2 (5 bases). Germline CDR1 reads SQVTM; CDR2 reads ANQGSEA. The CDR3 is 15 residues long.

This rearrangement joins TRBV5-1 to TRBJ2-3, with 7 bases that match TRBD2. This CDR3 has 14 residues. Germline CDR1 SGHRS, CDR2 YFSETQ. Trimming took 4 bases from V and 1 from J; bases not matched to a gene: 3. The chain's CDR3 is CASSPTSGTDTQYF. CDR3 nucleotide sequence: TGCGCCAGCAGCCCAACTAGCGGCACAGATACGCAGTATTTT.

This sequence joins TRBV6-6 and TRBJ1-4; possibly TRBD1 for D (6 bases). Trimming cost V 5 bases and J 1 base, with 11 bases left between them. Germline CDR1 reads MNHNY; CDR2 reads SVGAGI (reference sequence). The CDR3 sequence is 15 residues long. CDR3 loop: CASSLLQGTNEKLFF. The CDR3 coding sequence is TGTGCCAGCAGTCTCTTACAGGGAACTAATGAAAAACTGTTTTTT.

The genes are TRBV29-1 and TRBJ1-5; 10 bases are shared with TRBD1. The CDR3 consists of 13 residues. Germline lookup yields CDR1 SQVTM and CDR2 ANQGSEA. The CDR3 nucleotides read TGCAGGGGACAGGGGTACGGCAATCAGCCCCAGCATTTT. It codes for CRGQGYGNQPQHF. Combining the CDR3 with reference TRBV29-1 and TRBJ1-5 gives the whole variable domain SAVISQKPSRDICQRGTSLTIQCQVDSQVTMMFWYRQQPGQSLTLIATANQGSEATYESGFVIDKFPISRPNLTFSTLTVSNMSPEDSSIYLCRGQGYGNQPQHFGDGTRLSIL.

The chain has TRBV18 and TRBJ2-5; 8 nucleotides align to TRBD1. CDR3 length: 15 residues. The trim removed 3 bases at V and 5 bases at J, leaving 8 bases unmatched. Germline CDR1 and CDR2: KGHSH and LQKENI. CDR3 in DNA: TGTGCCAGCTCACCCGGATCGAGGACAGGGGAGACCCAGTACTTC. It codes for CASSPGSRTGETQYF.

V gene TRBV7-8 combines with J gene TRBJ2-3; D ambiguous. V dropped 3 bases and J dropped 5 bases, with 6 bases sitting between them. Per germline, CDR1 SGHVS and CDR2 FQNEAQ. This CDR3 has 12 amino acids. CDR3 bases: TGTGCCAGCAGCTTGGGGAAAGATACGCAGTATTTT. Protein product: CASSLGKDTQYF.

This clone appeared a single time. The V and J genes are TRBV5-5 and TRBJ2-3; D uncertain. Trimming took 1 base from V and 0 from J, leaving 12 bases between them. Germline CDR1 and CDR2: SGHKS and YYEKEE (reference sequence). This CDR3 contains 16 residues. CDR3 sequence reads: CASSLSWGTSTDTQYF. Written as DNA, the CDR3 is TGTGCCAGCAGCTTGAGTTGGGGTACTAGCACAGATACGCAGTATTTT.